This T cell receptor (beta chain) was obtained from a study of response to subunit inactivated influenza vaccine. There are 13 residues in the CDR3. Trimming took off 1 base at V and 2 bases at J, with 6 bases between the two ends. This clonotype has a count of ten or more. Via MiXCR, TCRdb re-called the RT-PCR reads, giving one row per CDR3 protein. The profile shows around 710,000 distinct CDR3 sequences, about 15% of them singletons. The V call is TRBV12-3 or TRBV12-4, the J call TRBJ2-7; the D gene is possibly TRBD1 (6 bases). The source of this sequence is a middle-aged man who received an inactivated influenza vaccine. Material: PBMCs from blood, obtained approximately 15 days before vaccination. The chain's CDR3 is CASSLGDTYEQYF. As DNA, the CDR3 is TGTGCCAGCAGTTTAGGGGACACCTACGAGCAGTACTTC.